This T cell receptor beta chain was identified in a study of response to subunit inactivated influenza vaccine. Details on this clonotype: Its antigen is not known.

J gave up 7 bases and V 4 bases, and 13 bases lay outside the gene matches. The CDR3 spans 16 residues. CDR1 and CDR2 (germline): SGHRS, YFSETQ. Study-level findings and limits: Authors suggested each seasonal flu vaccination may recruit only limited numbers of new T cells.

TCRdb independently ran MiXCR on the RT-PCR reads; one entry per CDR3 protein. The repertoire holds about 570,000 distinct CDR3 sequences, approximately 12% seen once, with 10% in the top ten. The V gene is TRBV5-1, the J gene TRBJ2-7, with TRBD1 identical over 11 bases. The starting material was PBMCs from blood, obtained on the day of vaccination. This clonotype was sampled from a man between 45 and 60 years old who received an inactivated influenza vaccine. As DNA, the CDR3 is TGCGCCAGCAGCCGAGCCGGGACAGGGGGAGTGGGGGAGCAGTACTTC. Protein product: CASSRAGTGGVGEQYF.